This T cell receptor (beta chain) comes out of a study of Ad26.COV2.S vaccination and SARS-CoV-2 variants. Study summary: Donor got 5x10^10 or 1x10^11 viral particles of Ad26.COV2.S.

Treatment given: about 20 received Ad26.COV2.S at low or high dose, single or two shots; about 5 received placebo; per-sample allocation not given. At day 63 after the first vaccine or placebo injection, samples were drawn. Boston supplied an adult donor aged 18-55 years. Measured with immunoSEQ multiplex PCR; TCRdb has only the in-frame clones, and not every one. The data show approximately 340,000 clones, approximately 85% seen once. Germline assignment: CDR1 SGDLS and CDR2 YYNGEE. The CDR3 length is 12 residues. V dropped 0 bases and J dropped 4 bases, with 3 bases sitting between them. This specimen consisted of peripheral blood, obtained in a trial of Ad26.COV2.S vaccine versus placebo. The chain has TRBV9 and TRBJ2-3, with D unresolved. This receptor was obtained from a person aged 18-65 years who received the Ad26.COV2.S COVID-19 vaccine or a placebo. CDR3 coding DNA: TGTGCCAGCAGCGTAGGTCCAGATACGCAGTATTTT. Encoded protein: CASSVGPDTQYF.